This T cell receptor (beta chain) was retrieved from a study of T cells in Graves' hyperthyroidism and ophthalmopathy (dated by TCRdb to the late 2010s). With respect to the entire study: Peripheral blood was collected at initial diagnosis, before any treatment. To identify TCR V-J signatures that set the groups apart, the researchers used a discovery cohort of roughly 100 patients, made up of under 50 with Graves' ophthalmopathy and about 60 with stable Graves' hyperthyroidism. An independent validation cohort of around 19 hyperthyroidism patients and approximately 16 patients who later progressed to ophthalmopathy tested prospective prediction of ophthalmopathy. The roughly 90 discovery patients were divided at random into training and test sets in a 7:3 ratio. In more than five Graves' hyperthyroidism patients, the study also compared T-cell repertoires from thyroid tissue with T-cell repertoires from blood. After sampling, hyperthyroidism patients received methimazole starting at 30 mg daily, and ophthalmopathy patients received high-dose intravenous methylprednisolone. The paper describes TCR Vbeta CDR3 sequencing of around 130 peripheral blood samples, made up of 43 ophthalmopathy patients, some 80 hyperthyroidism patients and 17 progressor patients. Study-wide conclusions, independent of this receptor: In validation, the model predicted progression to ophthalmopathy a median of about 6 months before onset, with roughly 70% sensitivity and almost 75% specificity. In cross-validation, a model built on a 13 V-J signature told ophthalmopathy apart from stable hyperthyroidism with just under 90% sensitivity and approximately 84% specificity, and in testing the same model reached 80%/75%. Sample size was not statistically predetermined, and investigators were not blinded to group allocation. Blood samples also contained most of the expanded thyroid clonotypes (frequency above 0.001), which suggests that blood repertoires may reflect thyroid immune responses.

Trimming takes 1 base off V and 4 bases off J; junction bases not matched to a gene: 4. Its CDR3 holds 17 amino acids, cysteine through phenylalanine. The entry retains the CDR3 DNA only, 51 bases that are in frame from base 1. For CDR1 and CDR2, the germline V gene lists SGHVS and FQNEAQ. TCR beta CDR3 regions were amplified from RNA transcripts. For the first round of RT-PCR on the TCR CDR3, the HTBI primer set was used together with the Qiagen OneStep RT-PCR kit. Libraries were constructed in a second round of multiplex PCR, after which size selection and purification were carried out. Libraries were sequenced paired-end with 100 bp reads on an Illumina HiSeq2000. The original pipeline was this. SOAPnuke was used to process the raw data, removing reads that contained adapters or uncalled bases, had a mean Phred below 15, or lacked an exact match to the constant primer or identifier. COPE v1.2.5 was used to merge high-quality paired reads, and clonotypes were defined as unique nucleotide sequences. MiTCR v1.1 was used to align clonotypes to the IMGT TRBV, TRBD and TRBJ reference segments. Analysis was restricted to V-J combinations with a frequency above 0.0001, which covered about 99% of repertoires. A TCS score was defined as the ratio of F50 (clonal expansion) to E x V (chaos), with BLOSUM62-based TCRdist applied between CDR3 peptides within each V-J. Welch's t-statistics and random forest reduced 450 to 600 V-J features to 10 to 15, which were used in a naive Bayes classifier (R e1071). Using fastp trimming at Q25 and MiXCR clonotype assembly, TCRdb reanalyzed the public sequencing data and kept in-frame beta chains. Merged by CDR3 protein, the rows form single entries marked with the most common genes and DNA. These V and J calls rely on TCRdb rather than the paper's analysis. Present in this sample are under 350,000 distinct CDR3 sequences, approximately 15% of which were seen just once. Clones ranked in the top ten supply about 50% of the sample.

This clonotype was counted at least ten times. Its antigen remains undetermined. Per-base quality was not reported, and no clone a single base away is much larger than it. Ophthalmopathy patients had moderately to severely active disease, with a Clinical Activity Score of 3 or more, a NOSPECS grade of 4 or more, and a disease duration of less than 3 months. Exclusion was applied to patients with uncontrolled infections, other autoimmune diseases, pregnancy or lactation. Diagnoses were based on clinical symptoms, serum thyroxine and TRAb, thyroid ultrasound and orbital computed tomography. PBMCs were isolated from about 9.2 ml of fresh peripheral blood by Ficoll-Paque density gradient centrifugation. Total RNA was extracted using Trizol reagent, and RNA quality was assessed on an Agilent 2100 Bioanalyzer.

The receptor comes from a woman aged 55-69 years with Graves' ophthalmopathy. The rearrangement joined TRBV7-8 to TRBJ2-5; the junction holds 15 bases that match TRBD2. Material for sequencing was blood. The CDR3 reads CASSLGPGLAGGETQYF. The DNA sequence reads TGTGCCAGCAGCTTAGGCCCGGGACTAGCGGGAGGAGAGACCCAGTACTTC.